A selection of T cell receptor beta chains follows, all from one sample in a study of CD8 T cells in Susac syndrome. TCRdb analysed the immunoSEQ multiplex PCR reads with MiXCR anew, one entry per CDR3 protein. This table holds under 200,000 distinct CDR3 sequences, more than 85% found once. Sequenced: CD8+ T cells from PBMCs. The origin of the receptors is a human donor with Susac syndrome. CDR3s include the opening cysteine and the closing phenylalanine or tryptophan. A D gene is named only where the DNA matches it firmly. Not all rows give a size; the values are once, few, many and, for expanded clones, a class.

CASSLGLAGVGAYEQYF,TGTGCCAGCAGTTTGGGACTAGCGGGAGTCGGGGCCTACGAGCAGTACTTC,-,TRBD2,TRBJ2-7,TRBV28
CASSFLENEAFF,TGTGCCAGCAGCTTTTTAGAGAATGAAGCTTTCTTT,-,-,TRBJ1-1,TRBV5-6
CAWSDDRGLDIQYF,TGTGCCTGGAGTGATGACAGGGGGCTTGACATTCAGTACTTC,-,TRBD1,TRBJ2-4,TRBV30
CASRGDTQYF,TGTGCCAGCAGAGGTGATACGCAGTATTTT,few,-,TRBJ2-3,TRBV3-1
CASSVDRDTQYF,TGTGCCAGCAGCGTAGATCGAGATACGCAGTATTTT,-,-,TRBJ2-3,TRBV9
CSVGLKGSFEKLFF,TGCAGCGTCGGACTTAAGGGCAGTTTTGAAAAACTGTTTTTT,-,-,TRBJ1-4,TRBV29-1
CSGMTEPNTEAFF,TGCAGCGGGATGACGGAACCGAACACTGAAGCTTTCTTT,-,-,TRBJ1-1,TRBV29-1
CASTEGTSGFLTGELFF,TGTGCCAGCACCGAAGGGACTAGCGGGTTCCTTACCGGGGAGCTGTTTTTT,once,TRBD2,TRBJ2-2,TRBV11-2
CASSGDAGGYTF,TGTGCCAGCAGTGGCGACGCCGGGGGCTACACCTTC,-,-,TRBJ1-2,TRBV2
CASSQPNSDTQYF,TGTGCCAGCAGCCAACCCAACTCAGATACGCAGTATTTT,once,-,TRBJ2-3,TRBV3-1
CARTGEVGSPLHF,TGTGCCAGGACAGGGGAGGTGGGTTCACCCCTCCACTTT,-,TRBD1,TRBJ1-6,TRBV2
CASSFGVKTQYF,TGTGCCAGCAGCTTTGGGGTGAAGACCCAGTACTTC,-,-,TRBJ2-5,TRBV13
CASSFSSTTSVAFF,TGTGCCAGCAGTTTTTCCTCAACTACCTCTGTAGCTTTCTTT,-,-,TRBJ1-1,TRBV27
CASTAGRTDTQYF,TGTGCCAGCACCGCGGGGCGCACAGATACGCAGTATTTT,once,-,TRBJ2-3,TRBV13
CATSRGNSYNEQFF,TGTGCCACGAGCCGGGGAAACTCCTACAATGAGCAGTTCTTC,-,-,TRBJ2-1,TRBV15
CAVQPPGLSYEQYF,TGTGCCGTTCAACCCCCGGGACTAAGCTACGAGCAGTACTTC,-,TRBD2,TRBJ2-7,TRBV7-9
CASSDTGNTIYF,TGTGCCAGCAGTGACACCGGAAACACCATATATTTT,-,-,TRBJ1-3,TRBV28
CASTQTSGVGETQYF,TGTGCCAGCACGCAGACTAGCGGGGTAGGAGAGACCCAGTACTTC,-,TRBD2,TRBJ2-5,TRBV2
CASSQGLGSYNEQFF,TGTGCCAGCAGCCAAGGGCTTGGCAGCTACAATGAGCAGTTCTTC,-,-,TRBJ2-1,TRBV3-1
CSSGGHRFETQYF,TGCAGCTCCGGAGGGCACAGATTCGAGACCCAGTACTTC,-,-,TRBJ2-5,TRBV29-1
CASSLYGGQETQYF,TGTGCCAGCAGTTTATATGGGGGGCAAGAGACCCAGTACTTC,-,-,TRBJ2-5,TRBV28
CATSRESGIEQYF,TGTGCCACCAGCAGAGAGTCGGGAATCGAGCAGTACTTC,-,-,TRBJ2-7,TRBV15
CASSPGTSSYNEQFF,TGTGCCAGTAGCCCCGGGACTAGCTCCTACAATGAGCAGTTCTTC,-,TRBD2,TRBJ2-1,TRBV19
CASSLVLQGGTDTQYF,TGTGCCAGCAGCTTAGTTCTACAGGGCGGGACAGATACGCAGTATTTT,once,-,TRBJ2-3,TRBV11-2
CASSQFTGSLSGANVLTF,TGTGCCAGCAGCCAATTTACAGGCAGTCTCTCTGGGGCCAACGTCCTGACTTTC,-,-,TRBJ2-6,TRBV3-1
CATSRDLEGAHNEQFF,TGTGCCACCAGCAGAGATCTTGAGGGGGCTCACAATGAGCAGTTCTTC,-,TRBD1,TRBJ2-1,TRBV15
CASSPLTGANVLTF,TGTGCCAGCTCCCCCTTGACTGGGGCCAACGTCCTGACTTTC,-,-,TRBJ2-6,TRBV18
CASSSPPAVESPDEQYF,TGTGCCAGCAGCTCCCCACCCGCGGTAGAAAGCCCGGACGAGCAGTACTTC,-,-,TRBJ2-7,TRBV7-3
CASSPLLGVADTEAFF,TGTGCCAGCAGTCCTCTCCTTGGGGTGGCTGACACTGAAGCTTTCTTT,-,-,TRBJ1-1,TRBV27
CASSGPGQGDYGYTF,TGTGCCAGCAGCGGCCCGGGACAGGGGGACTATGGCTACACCTTC,-,TRBD1,TRBJ1-2,TRBV9
CATLDAEGQPQHF,TGTGCCACCTTGGACGCAGAAGGTCAGCCCCAGCATTTT,-,-,TRBJ1-5,TRBV10-3
CASSLARVEQFF,TGTGCCAGCTCGCTAGCGCGAGTTGAGCAGTTCTTC,-,-,TRBJ2-1,TRBV10-3
CAIRGEAFGEAFF,TGTGCCATCAGGGGAGAAGCGTTCGGTGAAGCTTTCTTT,-,-,TRBJ1-1,TRBV4-2
CASQGLSNQPQHF,TGTGCCAGCCAGGGTTTGAGCAATCAGCCCCAGCATTTT,-,-,TRBJ1-5,TRBV12-3/TRBV12-4
CASSLSAYQETQYF,TGTGCCAGCAGCTTATCGGCTTACCAAGAGACCCAGTACTTC,-,-,TRBJ2-5,TRBV7-9
CASSQVAPGELFF,TGTGCCAGCAGCCAAGTGGCACCCGGGGAGCTGTTTTTT,-,-,TRBJ2-2,TRBV14
CATSGPTGVNQPQHF,TGTGCCACCAGTGGTCCGACAGGGGTCAATCAGCCCCAGCATTTT,-,TRBD1,TRBJ1-5,TRBV24-1
CASSVHGELENIQYF,TGTGCCAGCAGTGTCCACGGGGAATTGGAAAACATTCAGTACTTC,-,-,TRBJ2-4,TRBV2
CASSLPRNGRGLAKNIQYF,TGTGCCAGCAGCCTCCCGAGGAACGGGAGAGGCCTAGCCAAAAACATTCAGTACTTC,once,-,TRBJ2-4,TRBV7-9
CASSAVQGNSPLHF,TGTGCCAGCAGCGCCGTACAGGGAAATTCACCCCTCCACTTT,-,-,TRBJ1-6,TRBV9
CASSLSTQPGTWAYEQYF,TGTGCCAGCAGCTTAAGTACGCAACCCGGGACATGGGCCTACGAGCAGTACTTC,-,-,TRBJ2-7,TRBV13
CASSQIGLGTFF,TGCGCCAGCAGCCAGATCGGACTGGGAACTTTCTTT,-,-,TRBJ1-1,TRBV4-1
CAWSVGISYEQYF,TGTGCCTGGAGCGTAGGGATCTCCTACGAGCAGTACTTC,-,-,TRBJ2-7,TRBV30
CASSLEYLAGGPRNEQFF,TGTGCCAGCAGCTTAGAGTACCTAGCGGGAGGGCCTAGAAATGAGCAGTTCTTC,-,TRBD2,TRBJ2-1,TRBV11-2
CSAKTLAGYNEQFF,TGCAGTGCTAAGACCCTAGCGGGGTACAATGAGCAGTTCTTC,-,TRBD2,TRBJ2-1,TRBV20-1
CASSPRDWQEETQYF,TGTGCCAGCAGCCCGCGGGACTGGCAAGAAGAGACCCAGTACTTC,-,-,TRBJ2-5,TRBV9
CASSQDVLGADYTGELFF,TGCGCCAGCAGCCAAGATGTTTTAGGGGCGGACTACACCGGGGAGCTGTTTTTT,-,-,TRBJ2-2,TRBV4-1
CASSDRGPVRGEQYF,TGTGCCAGCAGTGATAGGGGGCCTGTTCGTGGCGAGCAGTACTTC,-,TRBD1,TRBJ2-7,TRBV6-1
CATCVAGGTDTQYF,TGTGCCACCTGTGTGGCGGGAGGCACAGATACGCAGTATTTT,-,TRBD2,TRBJ2-3,TRBV7-8
CASSVAQFGTEVVSGYTF,TGTGCCAGCAGCGTAGCCCAGTTCGGGACCGAGGTGGTATCGGGCTACACCTTC,-,-,TRBJ1-2,TRBV9
CASSLGQGGQPQHF,TGTGCCAGCAGCTTAGGACAGGGAGGTCAGCCCCAGCATTTT,-,TRBD1,TRBJ1-5,TRBV7-8
CAWSAGGVQETQYF,TGTGCCTGGTCAGCGGGGGGGGTCCAAGAGACCCAGTACTTC,-,TRBD2,TRBJ2-5,TRBV30